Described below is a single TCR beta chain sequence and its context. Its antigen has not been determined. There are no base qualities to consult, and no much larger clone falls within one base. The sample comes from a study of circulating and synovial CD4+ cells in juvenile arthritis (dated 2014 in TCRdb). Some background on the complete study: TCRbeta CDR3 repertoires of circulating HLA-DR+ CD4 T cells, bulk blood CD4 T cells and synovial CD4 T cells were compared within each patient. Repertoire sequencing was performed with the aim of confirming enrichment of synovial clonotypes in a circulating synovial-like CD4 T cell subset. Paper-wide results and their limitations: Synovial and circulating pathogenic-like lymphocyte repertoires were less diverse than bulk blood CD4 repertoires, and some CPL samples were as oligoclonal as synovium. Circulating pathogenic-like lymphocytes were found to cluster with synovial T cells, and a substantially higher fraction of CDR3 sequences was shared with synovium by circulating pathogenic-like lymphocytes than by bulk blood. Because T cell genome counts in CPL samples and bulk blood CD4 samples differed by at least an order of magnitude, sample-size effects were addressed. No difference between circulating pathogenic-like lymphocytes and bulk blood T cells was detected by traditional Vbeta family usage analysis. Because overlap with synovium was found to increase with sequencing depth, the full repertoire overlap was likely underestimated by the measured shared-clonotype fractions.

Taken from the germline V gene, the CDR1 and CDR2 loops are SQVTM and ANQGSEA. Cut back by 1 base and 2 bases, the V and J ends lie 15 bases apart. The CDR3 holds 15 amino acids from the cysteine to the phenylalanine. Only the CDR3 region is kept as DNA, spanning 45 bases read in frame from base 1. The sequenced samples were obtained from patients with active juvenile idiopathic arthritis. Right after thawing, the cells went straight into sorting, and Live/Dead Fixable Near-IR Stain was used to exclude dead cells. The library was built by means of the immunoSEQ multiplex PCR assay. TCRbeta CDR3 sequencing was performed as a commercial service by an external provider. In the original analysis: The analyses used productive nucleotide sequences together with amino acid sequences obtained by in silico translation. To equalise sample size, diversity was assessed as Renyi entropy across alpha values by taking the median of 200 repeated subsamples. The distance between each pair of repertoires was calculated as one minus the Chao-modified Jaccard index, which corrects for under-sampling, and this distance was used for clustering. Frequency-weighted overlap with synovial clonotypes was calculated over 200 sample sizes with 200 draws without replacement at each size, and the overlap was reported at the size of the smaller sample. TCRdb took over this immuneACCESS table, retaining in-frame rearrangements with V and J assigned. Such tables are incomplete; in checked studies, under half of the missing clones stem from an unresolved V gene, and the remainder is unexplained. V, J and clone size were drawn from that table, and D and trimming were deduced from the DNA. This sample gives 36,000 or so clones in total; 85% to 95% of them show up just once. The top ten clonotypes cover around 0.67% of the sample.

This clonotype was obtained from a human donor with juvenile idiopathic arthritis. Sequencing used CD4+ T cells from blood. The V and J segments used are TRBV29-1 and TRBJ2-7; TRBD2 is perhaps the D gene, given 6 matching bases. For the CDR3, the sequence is CSVEAPRRGAYEQYF. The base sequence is TGCAGCGTTGAAGCGCCTAGGCGGGGAGCCTACGAGCAGTACTTC.